These T cell receptor beta chains were read from a single sample in a study of T cells after yellow fever vaccination. TCRdb processed the 5' RACE reads anew with MiXCR; each CDR3 protein has one entry. The sample consists of 300,000 or so distinct CDR3 sequences, 10% to 15% of them appearing once. This material consisted of CD4+ T cells sorted from PBMCs, taken 45 days after the yellow fever booster vaccination. All receptors derive from a man younger than 40 who received the YFV17D yellow fever vaccine. The CDR3 runs from the conserved cysteine through the conserved F or W. A D gene is named only where the DNA matches it firmly. Some rows have no size entry. The others give once, few or many, or a class for an expanded clone.

TRBD2 | TRBJ2-5 | few | TRBV12-3/TRBV12-4 | CASSKTSGKETQYF | TGTGCCAGCAGCAAGACTAGCGGGAAGGAGACCCAGTACTTC
- | TRBJ2-5 | many | TRBV18 | CASSPPRVRQGRFETQYF | TGTGCCAGCTCACCACCGCGGGTTAGGCAGGGCCGGTTTGAGACCCAGTACTTC
- | TRBJ1-2 | - | TRBV28 | CASSLSGRNYGYTF | TGTGCCAGCAGTTTATCAGGCAGAAACTATGGCTACACCTTC
- | TRBJ2-7 | - | TRBV6-6 | CASSSNPYEQYF | TGTGCCAGCAGTTCGAACCCCTACGAGCAGTACTTC
TRBD2 | TRBJ2-6 | few | TRBV4-3 | CASSQATSGQRFGANVLTF | TGCGCCAGCAGCCAAGCTACTAGCGGCCAAAGGTTTGGGGCCAACGTCCTGACTTTC
- | TRBJ1-1 | - | TRBV20-1 | CSARDWRGIGTEAFF | TGCAGTGCTAGAGATTGGAGGGGTATAGGCACTGAAGCTTTCTTT
TRBD2 | TRBJ2-7 | - | TRBV13 | CASSRGLAAAYEQYF | TGTGCCAGCAGCCGCGGACTAGCGGCGGCCTACGAGCAGTACTTC
TRBD2 | TRBJ2-1 | - | TRBV29-1 | CSVDAGLGYNEQFF | TGCAGCGTTGACGCGGGACTAGGTTACAATGAGCAGTTCTTC
TRBD1 | TRBJ2-5 | - | TRBV29-1 | CSAYPGQGDQETQYF | TGCAGCGCCTATCCGGGACAGGGGGACCAAGAGACCCAGTACTTC
- | TRBJ1-1 | few | TRBV6-1 | CASSPVQGGPEAFF | TGTGCCAGCAGCCCGGTTCAAGGGGGGCCGGAAGCTTTCTTT
TRBD2 | TRBJ2-1 | few | TRBV2 | CASSSRTSGHNEQFF | TGTGCCAGCAGTTCTAGGACTAGCGGGCACAATGAGCAGTTCTTC
TRBD1 | TRBJ1-1 | - | TRBV10-3 | CAISGTGRSDTEAFF | TGTGCCATCAGTGGGACAGGTCGGTCGGACACTGAAGCTTTCTTT
TRBD2 | TRBJ2-5 | - | TRBV7-2 | CASSPHVREGRETQYF | TGTGCCAGCAGCCCACATGTGCGGGAGGGGAGAGAGACCCAGTACTTC